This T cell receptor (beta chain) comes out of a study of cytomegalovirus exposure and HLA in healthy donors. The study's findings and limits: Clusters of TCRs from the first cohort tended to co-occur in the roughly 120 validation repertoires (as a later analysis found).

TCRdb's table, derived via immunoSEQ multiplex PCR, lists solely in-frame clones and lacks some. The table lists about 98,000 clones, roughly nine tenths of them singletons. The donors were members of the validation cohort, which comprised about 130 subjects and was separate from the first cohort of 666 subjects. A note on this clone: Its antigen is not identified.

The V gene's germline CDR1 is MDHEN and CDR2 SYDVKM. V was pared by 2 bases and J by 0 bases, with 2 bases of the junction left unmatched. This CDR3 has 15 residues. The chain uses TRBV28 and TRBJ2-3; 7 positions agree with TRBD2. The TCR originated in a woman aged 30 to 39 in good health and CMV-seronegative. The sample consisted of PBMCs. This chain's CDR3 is CASSLGGDSTDTQYF. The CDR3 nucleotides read TGTGCCAGCAGTTTAGGGGGGGACAGCACAGATACGCAGTATTTT. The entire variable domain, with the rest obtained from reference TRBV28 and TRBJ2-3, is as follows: DVKVTQSSRYLVKRTGEKVFLECVQDMDHENMFWYRQDPGLGLRLIYFSYDVKMKEKGDIPEGYSVSREKKERFSLILESASTNQTSMYLCASSLGGDSTDTQYFGPGTRLTVL.